This T cell receptor (beta chain) was retrieved from a study of CD8+CD57+ T cells in acquired aplastic anemia. Study-wide findings and caveats: Twenty-nine CD8+ CDR3 sequences were shared between patients and controls.

Genomic DNA acted as the template from which TCR beta VDJ combination and CDR3 sequence profiling were carried out. In TCRdb, the reads were re-called with MiXCR into one record per CDR3 protein. This table holds around 200,000 distinct CDR3 sequences, about 50% found once. This clonotype was counted many times. The antigen is not known. An expansion of CD8+CD57+ cells by flow cytometry had been shown in patients chosen for sequencing. Diagnosis of severe acquired aplastic anemia applied to all patients. No therapy had been given to the patients at the time of blood sampling. Germline V CDR1 and CDR2: MNHNY, SVGAGI (reference sequence). The CDR3 covers 15 residues. The V gene end was trimmed by 2 bases and the J gene end by 4 bases; junction bases not matched to a gene: 8.

Sequencing was performed on sorted CD4+, CD8+, or CD8+CD57+ T cells (not recorded which) from PBMCs. The rearrangement joins TRBV6-6 to TRBJ2-7; 7 bases agree with TRBD1. The sequence was obtained from a human donor with aplastic anemia. Here the CDR3 reads CASSYVRGGQYEQYF. CDR3 coding DNA: TGTGCCAGCAGTTACGTGAGAGGGGGCCAGTACGAGCAGTACTTC.